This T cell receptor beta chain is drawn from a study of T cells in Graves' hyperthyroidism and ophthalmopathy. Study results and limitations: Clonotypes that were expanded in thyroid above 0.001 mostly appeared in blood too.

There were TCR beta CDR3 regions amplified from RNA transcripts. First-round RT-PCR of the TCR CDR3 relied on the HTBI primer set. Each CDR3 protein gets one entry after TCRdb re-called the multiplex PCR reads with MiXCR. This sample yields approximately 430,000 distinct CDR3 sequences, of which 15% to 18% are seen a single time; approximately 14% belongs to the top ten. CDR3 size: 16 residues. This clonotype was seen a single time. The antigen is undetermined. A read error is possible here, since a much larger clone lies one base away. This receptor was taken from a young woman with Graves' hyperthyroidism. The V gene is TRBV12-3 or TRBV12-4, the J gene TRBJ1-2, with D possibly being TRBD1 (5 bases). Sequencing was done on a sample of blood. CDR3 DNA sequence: TGTGCCAGCGGTTTATTGTCCGGGACGGCCTCCGGAGGCTACACCTTC. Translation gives CASGLLSGTASGGYTF.